What follows describes a single TCR beta chain. Assay: immunoSEQ multiplex PCR; the TCRdb copy retains only in-frame clones and omits some. The sample lists 100,000 or so clones, approximately 84% occurring once. This sample was taken from a study of blood T cell repertoires in COVID-19. The CDR3 loop spans 17 amino acids. CDR1 and CDR2 (germline): MGHRA, YSYEKL. With 2 bases removed from V and 1 base from J, the gap between germline ends came to 16 bases. The sequenced material came from peripheral blood. This TCR was sampled from an older woman with acute or convalescent COVID-19. V is TRBV4-1 and J is TRBJ2-3; D gene ambiguous. CDR3 sequence reads: CASSQSWAGSGTDTQYF. For the CDR3, the DNA is TGCGCCAGCAGCCAATCATGGGCCGGTTCAGGCACAGATACGCAGTATTTT.